This T cell receptor beta chain appears in the sequencing data of a study of PD-L1 blockade in urothelial cancer. About the research overall: Patients arrived having already received 0 to 3 prior chemotherapy regimens. At 6 weeks and at 3 weeks (second dose) after treatment start, blood was analyzed. Typically, measured as a median, blood samples had over 120,000 T cells.

Every PCR got spiked synthetic TCR analog templates. Clones were sequenced by immunoSEQ multiplex PCR, and TCRdb holds only the in-frame ones, with some missing. This table has fewer than 40,000 clones, roughly nine tenths appearing once. Time point of the sample: pretreatment peripheral blood. The ends lost 4 bases at V and 5 bases at J; junction bases unmatched: 3. Germline loops: CDR1 MNHEY, CDR2 SVGAGI. This CDR3 spans 14 amino acids. The sample was PBMCs, taken around atezolizumab (anti-PD-L1) treatment. The chain is built from TRBV6-5 and TRBJ1-2, with 11 bases aligning to TRBD1. This clonotype was sampled from a woman aged 55 to 70 with urothelial cancer. In DNA, the CDR3 is TGTGCCAGCAGTTGGACAGGGGGCGGGTATGGCTACACCTTC. As protein: CASSWTGGGYGYTF.